These T cell receptor beta chains were read from a single sample in a study of cytomegalovirus exposure and HLA in healthy donors. Generated by immunoSEQ multiplex PCR, the TCRdb table keeps only in-frame clones and is missing some. The data include about 170,000 clones; the top ten clones carry roughly 0.83%. The sample comprised PBMCs. The receptors derive from a woman aged 18-29 years in good health and CMV-seropositive. Both conserved end residues are part of each CDR3. D genes are given only for firm matches.

v_call	d_call	j_call	cdr3_nt	cdr3_aa
TRBV6-5	.	TRBJ2-7	TGTGCCAGATTTAACAGGGATTCCTACGAGCAGTACTTC	CARFNRDSYEQYF
TRBV6-6	TRBD2	TRBJ2-1	TGTGCCAGCAGTTCTAGCGGGGGTTCAAATGAGCAGTTCTTC	CASSSSGGSNEQFF
TRBV7-2	.	TRBJ2-6	TGTGCCAGCAGCCCCCGGTTTCGCTCTGGGGCCAACGTCCTGACTTTC	CASSPRFRSGANVLTF
TRBV4-1	TRBD2	TRBJ2-1	TGCGCCAGCAGCCAAGGATCCTCGGGAGGGAGTATTAATGAGCAGTTCTTC	CASSQGSSGGSINEQFF
TRBV4-3	TRBD2	TRBJ2-7	TGCGCCAGCAGCCTCATAGCGGGGGGCTACGAGCAGTACTTC	CASSLIAGGYEQYF
TRBV19	TRBD2	TRBJ2-5	TGTGCTCCAACGGCCGGGAGGACTAGCGGGCGAAGAGAGACCCAGTACTTC	CAPTAGRTSGRRETQYF
TRBV18	.	TRBJ2-5	TGTGCCAGCTCACCACCACGGTCGGGGCAAGAGACCCAGTACTTC	CASSPPRSGQETQYF
TRBV14	.	TRBJ2-4	TGTGCCAGCAGCCAAGTACCCACAGCAGCCCTAGCCAAAAACATTCAGTACTTC	CASSQVPTAALAKNIQYF
TRBV7-9	.	TRBJ2-7	TGTGCCAGCAAGCCAGGGCCGCGCTACGAGCAGTACTTC	CASKPGPRYEQYF
TRBV19	.	TRBJ1-1	TGTGCCAGTATTGGTTGGGGGGTAGGGACTGAAGCTTTCTTT	CASIGWGVGTEAFF
TRBV18	TRBD1	TRBJ1-1	TGTGCCAGCTCACCCCGACAGGGAGAAGCTTTCTTT	CASSPRQGEAFF
TRBV18	.	TRBJ2-7	TGTGCCAGCTCACCAAACACCTACGAGCAGTACTTC	CASSPNTYEQYF
TRBV15	TRBD1	TRBJ2-7	TGTGCCACCAGCACGGCACGGGGGACAGGGGTCTACGAGCAGTACTTC	CATSTARGTGVYEQYF
TRBV11-1	TRBD1	TRBJ1-1	TGTGCCAGCAGCTTAGCGGGACAGACCAACACTGAAGCTTTCTTT	CASSLAGQTNTEAFF
TRBV7-9	.	TRBJ2-2	TGTGCCAGCAGCTTGTATATCGGGGAGCTGTTTTTT	CASSLYIGELFF
TRBV30	.	TRBJ2-7	TGTGCCTGGGCCTACGCCTACGAGCAGTACTTC	CAWAYAYEQYF
TRBV15	TRBD1	TRBJ2-1	TGTGCCACCAGCGGCCGGGACAGTAACTACAATGAGCAGTTCTTC	CATSGRDSNYNEQFF
TRBV19	TRBD2	TRBJ2-5	TGTGCCAGTAGTCCCGGACTAGTCCAAGAGACCCAGTACTTC	CASSPGLVQETQYF
TRBV5-1	.	TRBJ1-1	TGCGCCAGCAACTTGGGGAAGGGGAGGGGCACTGAAGCTTTCTTT	CASNLGKGRGTEAFF
TRBV4-1	TRBD2	TRBJ2-5	TGCGCCAGCAGCCCAAGACTAGCGGGGGGACAAGAGACCCAGTACTTC	CASSPRLAGGQETQYF
TRBV5-4	TRBD1	TRBJ1-2	TGTGCCAGCAGCGGACGGACAGGGGAACTCCCAAAACCTAACTATGGCTACACCTTC	CASSGRTGELPKPNYGYTF
TRBV7-8	.	TRBJ1-5	TGTGCCAGCAGCCCAACAGGTTATAATAGCAATCAGCCCCAGCATTTT	CASSPTGYNSNQPQHF
TRBV9	.	TRBJ1-2	TGTGCCAGCAGCGTCGACAGGCTCCCTAACTATGGCTACACCTTC	CASSVDRLPNYGYTF
TRBV2	TRBD1	TRBJ1-5	TGTGCCAGCAGTGAAGAACAGGGGAGGACCGCGCCCCAGCATTTT	CASSEEQGRTAPQHF
TRBV19	.	TRBJ2-1	TGTGCCAGTAGTATCAGGGCGATCAATGAGCAGTTCTTC	CASSIRAINEQFF
TRBV7-9	.	TRBJ1-2	TGTGCCAGCAGCTTAGCACAGGGTGGTGGCTACACCTTC	CASSLAQGGGYTF
TRBV7-8	.	TRBJ2-1	TGTGCCAGCAGCTTAGACTCGGGGAATGAGCAGTTCTTC	CASSLDSGNEQFF
TRBV6-1	.	TRBJ2-2	TGTGCCAGCAGCTCTAGCCGGTACACCGGGGAGCTGTTTTTT	CASSSSRYTGELFF
TRBV5-4	TRBD2	TRBJ2-7	TGTGCCAGCAGTCTAACTAGCGGGGAAGCCTACGAGCAGTACTTC	CASSLTSGEAYEQYF
TRBV5-1	TRBD1	TRBJ2-1	TGCGCCAGCTCCCGAGGCGAAACAGGGGGTTTGCAGTTCTTC	CASSRGETGGLQFF
TRBV5-4	TRBD1	TRBJ2-7	TGTGCCAGCAGCCGGCGGACAGGGGATTCCTACGAGCAGTACTTC	CASSRRTGDSYEQYF
TRBV4-1	.	TRBJ2-3	TGCGCCAGCAGCCAGGTGGGGCTGATAACAGATACGCAGTATTTT	CASSQVGLITDTQYF
TRBV18	TRBD1	TRBJ1-4	TGTGCCAGCTCACCAGAGGGGGCGAGGGAAAAACTGTTTTTT	CASSPEGAREKLFF
TRBV29-1	TRBD2	TRBJ2-1	TGCAGCGTGACCGGGACTAGCGGGAGGAGTTACAATGAGCAGTTCTTC	CSVTGTSGRSYNEQFF
TRBV7-9	.	TRBJ2-2	TGTGCCAGCAGCCGACTAACAGGCCGGGACTTGACGAACACCGGGGAGCTGTTTTTT	CASSRLTGRDLTNTGELFF
TRBV2	TRBD2	TRBJ2-7	TGTGCCAGCAGTGCCTGGACTAGCGGGGACGAGCAGTACTTC	CASSAWTSGDEQYF
TRBV4-2	TRBD1	TRBJ1-3	TGTGCCAGCAGCCAAGAGCTTACAGGGGGCTCTGGAAACACCATATATTTT	CASSQELTGGSGNTIYF
TRBV7-9	.	TRBJ2-7	TGTGCCAGCAGCCCGAGCGCAGCCTGGGAGCAGTACTTC	CASSPSAAWEQYF
TRBV5-1	TRBD1	TRBJ1-6	TGCGCCAGCAGCCAAGGGGGCTTTGGTAATTCACCCCTCCACTTT	CASSQGGFGNSPLHF
TRBV7-2	.	TRBJ2-7	TGTGCCAGCAGCTTAGTTCCAGGGGCCACCTACGAGCAGTACTTC	CASSLVPGATYEQYF
TRBV6-1	.	TRBJ2-1	TGTGCCAGCAGTGAAAACTCATACAATGAGCAGTTCTTC	CASSENSYNEQFF
TRBV2	TRBD1	TRBJ1-4	TGTGCCAGCAGCGCCGGGACAGGGATTGAAAAACTGTTTTTT	CASSAGTGIEKLFF
TRBV28	.	TRBJ2-1	TGTGCCATCATCCCCTCCGGCTACAATGAGCAGTTCTTC	CAIIPSGYNEQFF
TRBV19	TRBD2	TRBJ2-3	TGTGCCAGTAGTATGGGTAGCGGGGGGGCGGATACGCAGTATTTT	CASSMGSGGADTQYF
TRBV21-1	.	TRBJ2-1	TGTGCCAGCAGCAAAGCACTAAGCTCCTACAATGAGCAGTTCTTC	CASSKALSSYNEQFF
TRBV5-1	TRBD2	TRBJ2-7	TGCGCCAGCAGCTTGGGAGGAAGCGGGATCGCGGAGGAGCAGTACTTC	CASSLGGSGIAEEQYF
TRBV6-4	TRBD2	TRBJ2-1	TGTGCCAGCAGTGAAGGGACTAGCGGGTACAATGAGCAGTTCTTC	CASSEGTSGYNEQFF
TRBV7-2	TRBD2	TRBJ2-1	TGTGCCAGCAGCTTCGGGCTAGCGGGAGGTCTCAATGAGCAGTTCTTC	CASSFGLAGGLNEQFF
TRBV5-1	TRBD1	TRBJ2-2	TGCGCCAGCAGGGACAGGGGCGACACCGGGGAGCTGTTTTTT	CASRDRGDTGELFF
TRBV30	TRBD1	TRBJ1-4	TGTGCCTGGAGGCGGACAGGGGGTAATGAAAAACTGTTTTTT	CAWRRTGGNEKLFF
TRBV4-1	TRBD2	TRBJ2-1	TGCGCCAGCAGCCGGGAGGGACTAGCGGGATACAATGAGCAGTTCTTC	CASSREGLAGYNEQFF
TRBV5-5	.	TRBJ2-5	TGTGCCAGCAGCTTGGGACACGGAGGTTGGGAGACCCAGTACTTC	CASSLGHGGWETQYF
TRBV6-6	.	TRBJ1-1	TGTGCCAGCAGCCGTAGCGTGAACACTGAAGCTTTCTTT	CASSRSVNTEAFF
TRBV30	.	TRBJ2-2	TGTGCCTTTAAGGGGGGGTCGGACACCGGGGAGCTGTTTTTT	CAFKGGSDTGELFF
TRBV4-1	TRBD2	TRBJ2-3	TGCGCCAGCAGCCAAAGAGTAGCGGGCGCCCCAGTAGATACGCAGTATTTT	CASSQRVAGAPVDTQYF